The 22 T cell receptor beta chains given below trace back to one sample, sequenced in a study of human T cells and chemical hapten exposure. Sample time point: patch test 1, 2 weeks after DPC sensitization. Regarding treatment: therapeutic diphenylcyclopropenone sensitization with weekly scalp DPC. TCRdb itself ran the RACE reads through MiXCR, one entry per CDR3 protein. The sample shows about 80,000 distinct CDR3 sequences, about 8% of them seen only once. Specimen: whole blood, collected in connection with sensitization to the hapten diphenylcyclopropenone (DPC). The receptors originated from a woman in her twenties or thirties with alopecia areata. Some clones in this sample may be carry-over from other donors' samples.

This clonotype has a count of ten or more. The junction departs from the called germline gene at one end, perhaps through a read error. The CDR3 coding sequence is TGTGCCAGCAGGGAAGTAGGCACAGATACGCAGTATTTT. It is translated as CASREVGTDTQYF. The rearrangement uses TRBV2 and TRBJ2-3; unclear D gene. Germline V gene data show CDR1 as SNHLY and CDR2 as FYNNEI. The CDR3 length is 13 residues.

This clonotype was found many times. The rearrangement joins TRBV20-1 to TRBJ1-2, with D hard to call. CDR1 and CDR2 from the germline V gene are DFQATT and SNEGSKA (reference sequence). V dropped 6 bases and J dropped 2 bases, with 10 bases sitting between them. The CDR3 is 12 amino acids. The CDR3 DNA follows: TGCAGTGCCCGTACAGCCAACTATGGCTACACCTTC. Its translation is CSARTANYGYTF.

This clonotype was recorded a few times. J is TRBJ2-3 and V is TRBV7-8, with D perhaps being TRBD1 or TRBD2 (5 bases each). CDR1 is SGHVS, CDR2 FQNEAQ, per germline. The V gene lost 8 bases and the J gene lost 2 bases, with 23 bases spanning the gap. CDR3 length: 17 residues. CDR3 residues: CASGQLLFLGTTDTQYF. Written as DNA, the CDR3 is TGTGCCAGCGGACAACTCCTTTTTCTGGGGACCACAGATACGCAGTATTTT.

This clonotype was seen a few times. This chain connects TRBV20-1 to TRBJ1-4; D unresolved. Trimming cost V 4 bases and J 4 bases, with 7 bases left between them. The CDR3 is 12 amino acids. Germline assignment: CDR1 DFQATT and CDR2 SNEGSKA (reference sequence). CDR3 loop: CSATGDNEKLFF. In nucleotides, the CDR3 is TGCAGTGCTACCGGGGATAATGAAAAACTGTTTTTT.

This clonotype has at least ten counts. This chain joins TRBV7-9 and TRBJ2-1, with 9 bases lining up with TRBD1. V lost 5 bases, J lost 8 bases, and 7 bases stayed unmatched. Germline CDR1 SEHNR, CDR2 FQNEAQ (reference sequence). The CDR3 has 14 amino acids. The CDR3 reads CASSLGTGIDEQFF. CDR3 coding DNA: TGTGCCAGCAGCCTAGGGACAGGGATCGATGAGCAGTTCTTC.

The CDR3 coding sequence is TGCAGTGCCGGTACTAGCGACGTCGAGCAGTACTTC. It yields the protein CSAGTSDVEQYF. V gene TRBV20-1 combines with J gene TRBJ2-7, with 7 bases fitting TRBD2. The CDR3 has 12 residues. V shed 6 bases and J 6 bases; nucleotides not matched to a gene: 8. Per the germline V gene, CDR1 is DFQATT and CDR2 is SNEGSKA (reference sequence).

This clonotype was seen only a few times. The chain is built from TRBV2 and TRBJ1-5; D gene ambiguous. CDR3 length equals 16 residues. Trimming took off 1 base at V and 0 bases at J, with 10 bases between the two ends. The V gene's germline CDR1 is SNHLY and CDR2 FYNNEI. The CDR3 DNA follows: TGTGCCAGCAGTGAAGGTCCCTCATATAGCAATCAGCCCCAGCATTTT. It specifies CASSEGPSYSNQPQHF.

This clonotype was seen a handful of times. The chain combines TRBV11-1 with TRBJ1-6, with D uncertain. The CDR3 is 14 amino acids. Germline V CDR1 and CDR2: SGHAT, FQDESV (reference sequence). V lost 4 bases, J lost 8 bases, and 12 bases lay in between. The chain's CDR3 is CASSWPAAHSPLHF. CDR3 DNA sequence: TGTGCCAGCAGCTGGCCGGCGGCGCATTCACCCCTCCACTTT.

This clonotype was observed at least ten times. The CDR3 loop is CASSQEFSGREQYF. The CDR3 nucleotides are TGTGCCAGCAGCCAAGAGTTTTCGGGGCGCGAGCAGTACTTC. The chain combines TRBV3-1 with TRBJ2-7; either TRBD1 or TRBD2 may supply D (5 bases each). The V end lost 0 bases, the J end lost 6 bases, and 12 bases lay between the germline ends. The length of the CDR3 is 14 residues. Germline lookup yields CDR1 LGHDT and CDR2 YNNKEL (reference sequence).

The chain combines TRBV10-3 with TRBJ1-4, with TRBD1 identical over 7 bases. V gave up 3 bases and J gave up 6 bases; unmatched junction bases: 10. The germline V gene has CDR1 ENHRY and CDR2 SYGVKD. This CDR3 is built from 16 residues. The CDR3 region is CAISDPDGGTDEKLFF. CDR3 nucleotide sequence: TGTGCCATCAGTGACCCCGATGGGGGGACAGATGAAAAACTGTTTTTT.

This clonotype was picked up many times. The CDR3 sequence: CASSLPSLAWEQFF. Written as DNA, the CDR3 is TGTGCCAGCAGCTTGCCTTCACTAGCGTGGGAGCAGTTCTTC. The chain joins TRBV5-6 to TRBJ2-1; 7 bases map to TRBD2. The CDR3 length is 14 residues. From germline, CDR1 is SGHDT and CDR2 YYEEEE. V lost 1 base and J lost 10; bases outside the gene matches: 8.

The chain has TRBV12-3 or TRBV12-4 and TRBJ1-1; D uncertain. Deletions cut 2 bases from V and 0 bases from J, with 4 bases between. This CDR3 is 13 amino acids long. The CDR3 spells CASSLMLNTEAFF. CDR3 in DNA: TGTGCCAGCAGTTTAATGTTGAACACTGAAGCTTTCTTT.

This clonotype was detected ten times or more. The junction departs from the called germline gene at one end, perhaps through a read error. The chain combines TRBV7-9 with TRBJ2-6, with TRBD1 as a possible D gene (5 bases). Germline V gives CDR1 SEHNR, CDR2 FQNEAQ (reference sequence). The CDR3 loop spans 15 amino acids. The CDR3 is CASSFRRAGANVLTF. CDR3 coding DNA: TGTGCCAGCAGCTTCCGAAGAGCTGGGGCCAACGTACTGACTTTC. Based on the CDR3 plus reference TRBV7-9 and TRBJ2-6, the full variable domain is DTGVSQNPRHKITKRGQNVTFRCDPISEHNRLYWYRQTLGQGPEFLTYFQNEAQLEKSRLLSDRFSAERPKGSFSTLEIQRTEQGDSAMYLCASSFRRAGANVLTFGAGSRLTVL.

J is TRBJ1-1 and V is TRBV7-9; 9 nucleotides align to TRBD1. This CDR3 has 15 residues. Germline V gene sequence: CDR1 SEHNR, CDR2 FQNEAQ (reference sequence). V lost 5 bases, J lost 2 bases, and 6 bases stayed unmatched. CDR3 region: CASSDGQGINTEAFF. The CDR3 nucleotides are TGTGCCAGCAGCGATGGACAGGGGATAAACACTGAAGCTTTCTTT.

This clonotype was observed at least ten times. For the CDR3, the DNA is TGTGCCAGCAGCCTGCGACAGGCGACTATGAACACTGAAGCTTTCTTT. Its translation: CASSLRQATMNTEAFF. The chain links TRBV11-2 to TRBJ1-1; D might be TRBD1 (6 bases). In germline, CDR1 is SGHAT, CDR2 FQNNGV. Trimming removed 5 bases from V and 0 bases from J, with 16 bases in between. The CDR3 contains 16 residues. The full variable domain, completed using reference TRBV11-2 and TRBJ1-1, is EAGVAQSPRYKIIEKRQSVAFWCNPISGHATLYWYQQILGQGPKLLIQFQNNGVVDDSQLPKDRFSAERLKGVDSTLKIQPAKLEDSAVYLCASSLRQATMNTEAFFGQGTRLTVV.

This clonotype was detected only a few times. V is TRBV29-1 and J is TRBJ2-1; D unclear. The ends were cut back, 3 bases at V and 5 bases at J, with 8 bases in the middle. Germline CDR1 SQVTM, CDR2 ANQGSEA. This CDR3 region has 12 residues. CDR3 DNA sequence: TGCAGCGTTGAGGAGAAAGACAATGAGCAGTTCTTC. Translated, it gives CSVEEKDNEQFF.

J is TRBJ2-7 and V is TRBV28, with D perhaps matching TRBD1 or TRBD2 (7 bases each). CDR1 and CDR2 (germline): MDHEN, SYDVKM. The CDR3 contains 14 residues. V was clipped by 5 bases and J by 4 bases, with 15 bases between them. The CDR3 loop reads CASSPPQGGYEQYF. As DNA, the CDR3 is TGTGCCAGCAGTCCCCCCCAGGGGGGGTACGAGCAGTACTTC. Together with reference TRBV28 and TRBJ2-7, the CDR3 gives the full variable domain: DVKVTQSSRYLVKRTGEKVFLECVQDMDHENMFWYRQDPGLGLRLIYFSYDVKMKEKGDIPEGYSVSREKKERFSLILESASTNQTSMYLCASSPPQGGYEQYFGPGTRLTVT.

This clonotype was observed a handful of times. The chain joins TRBV4-2 to TRBJ1-2; the match to TRBD1 covers 10 bases. V shed 1 base, J shed 2 bases, and the junction held 16 bases outside the gene matches. The length of the CDR3 is 20 residues. From germline, CDR1 is LGHNA and CDR2 YNFKEQ. The CDR3 DNA is TGTGCCAGCAGCCAAGTGTGGACAGGGGGGAAAGGAAGAGGAAACTATGGCTACACCTTC. Translating it yields CASSQVWTGGKGRGNYGYTF.

This clonotype was seen ten or more times. V is TRBV10-3 and J is TRBJ2-3; D might be TRBD2 (6 bases). The CDR3 consists of 15 residues. Germline V gene lookup returns CDR1 ENHRY and CDR2 SYGVKD. V gave up 0 bases and J gave up 1 base, with 8 bases separating them. Here the CDR3 DNA reads TGTGCCATCAGTGAGTCTTGGGGGGGCACAGATACGCAGTATTTT. This translates into CAISESWGGTDTQYF.

This rearrangement joins TRBV6-1 to TRBJ1-1, with D possibly matching TRBD1 (6 bases). The CDR3 extends over 14 amino acids. The germline gives CDR1 MNHNS, CDR2 SASEGT. The V gene lost 3 bases and the J gene lost 2 bases, with 10 bases spanning the gap. The CDR3, as DNA: TGTGCCAGCAGTGAGACACAGGGAAACACTGAAGCTTTCTTT. The encoded protein is CASSETQGNTEAFF.

The J gene is TRBJ2-1, the V gene TRBV20-1, with 9 nucleotides matching TRBD1. CDR3 length: 18 residues. Germline lookup yields CDR1 DFQATT and CDR2 SNEGSKA (reference sequence). After removal of 5 bases from V and 7 bases from J, the junction contained 21 bases not matched to a gene. CDR3 sequence: CSAVLQWPGQGLRNEQFF. CDR3 DNA: TGCAGTGCTGTCCTACAATGGCCGGGACAGGGTTTACGGAATGAGCAGTTCTTC.

This clonotype was seen repeatedly, ten times or more. This rearrangement joins TRBV6-1 to TRBJ2-3; unclear D gene. Germline V CDR1 and CDR2: MNHNS, SASEGT. The CDR3 is made up of 14 amino acids. Trimming left V 4 bases short and J 1 base short, with 9 bases between. The CDR3 loop is CASSGPRRTDTQYF. The DNA of the CDR3 is TGTGCCAGCAGTGGCCCCAGACGCACAGATACGCAGTATTTT.